One sample yielded the 27 T cell receptor beta chains listed below, sequenced in a study of blood T cell repertoires in COVID-19. The repertoire was sequenced with immunoSEQ multiplex PCR; TCRdb's copy has only in-frame clones and lacks some. The table lists some 220,000 clones, 84% of them singletons. Input material: peripheral blood. The receptors stem from a man aged 45-65 years with active or convalescent COVID-19.

This clone has just one count. This rearrangement joins TRBV11-2 to TRBJ1-1; 8 nucleotides line up with TRBD1. The CDR3 extends over 16 amino acids. The trim removed 0 bases at V and 7 bases at J, leaving 10 bases unmatched. CDR1 and CDR2 from the germline V gene are SGHAT and FQNNGV. The CDR3 protein is CASSLDLDRAWGEAFF. The CDR3 bases are TGTGCCAGCAGCTTAGATCTGGACAGGGCTTGGGGTGAAGCTTTCTTT.

V gene TRBV2 combines with J gene TRBJ2-7, with 10 bases that match TRBD2. Germline V gives CDR1 SNHLY, CDR2 FYNNEI. The length of the CDR3 is 14 residues. Losses at the gene ends were 4 bases for V and 5 bases for J; bases not matched to a gene: 5. The CDR3 DNA reads as TGTGCCAGCAGTGCGCATAGCGGGAGGAACGAGCAGTACTTC. As protein: CASSAHSGRNEQYF.

The chain is built from TRBV14 and TRBJ2-3; D might be TRBD1 (5 bases). The V gene's germline CDR1 is SGHDN and CDR2 FVKESK. V lost 4 bases to trimming and J lost 2 bases, with 16 bases between them. This CDR3 spans 16 amino acids. CDR3 loop: CASSLRLGPYTDTQYF. Written as DNA, the CDR3 is TGTGCCAGCAGCCTCAGGCTGGGGCCCTACACAGATACGCAGTATTTT.

The chain carries TRBV9 and TRBJ2-3, with 7 bases lining up with TRBD2. The junction had 17 bases not matched to a gene; V was cut back by 1 base and J by 6 bases. Looked up from germline, CDR1 is SGDLS and CDR2 is YYNGEE. This CDR3 comprises 18 residues. The CDR3 bases are TGTGCCAGCAGCGTATTGGCCGGTGGGGCGGGAGTAGCGGATACGCAGTATTTT. Protein: CASSVLAGGAGVADTQYF.

This chain joins TRBV4-3 and TRBJ2-4; tentative D call: TRBD2 (6 bases). CDR1 is LGHNA and CDR2 is YSLEER in the germline V gene. The CDR3 consists of 16 residues. V was trimmed by 0 bases and J by 6 bases, leaving 15 bases between them. DNA for the CDR3: TGCGCCAGCAGCCAAGATAATGCAGTCGGGGGAAACATTCAGTACTTC. This sequence encodes CASSQDNAVGGNIQYF.

The J gene is TRBJ1-2, the V gene TRBV3-1 (or the pseudogene TRBV3-2), with 7 bases identical to TRBD1. This CDR3 region has 17 residues. The V segment lost 0 bases and the J segment 3 bases; nucleotides outside the gene matches: 10. Germline lookup yields CDR1 LGHDT and CDR2 YNNKEL (reference sequence). The CDR3 region has the DNA TGTGCCAGCAGCCAAGACCCAGTGACAGGGATTCACTATGGCTACACCTTC. Its protein product is CASSQDPVTGIHYGYTF.

This chain connects TRBV28 to TRBJ1-2; 9 positions agree with TRBD1. The CDR3 sequence is 15 residues long. V lost 3 bases, J lost 6 bases, and 8 bases stayed unmatched. The germline V gene has CDR1 MDHEN and CDR2 SYDVKM. In DNA form, the CDR3 reads TGTGCCAGCAGTTTGGCGGTGGACAGGGGACATGGCTACACCTTC. Its translation: CASSLAVDRGHGYTF.

This rearrangement joins TRBV19 to TRBJ1-6; possibly TRBD1 for D (6 bases). The V gene lost 2 bases and the J gene lost 10 bases, with 15 bases spanning the gap. CDR1 LNHDA and CDR2 SQIVND come from the germline V gene (reference sequence). CDR3 length: 15 amino acids. As DNA, the CDR3 is TGTGCCAGTAGTATATCAGGGGCAGGGAACTCACCCCTCCACTTT. This gives the protein CASSISGAGNSPLHF.

This clone was seen just once. This chain joins TRBV29-1 and TRBJ2-7; TRBD2 might be the D (6 bases). Per the germline V gene, CDR1 is SQVTM and CDR2 is ANQGSEA. The CDR3 runs 14 residues. V was cut by 3 bases and J by 1 base, with 13 bases left in between. The CDR3 DNA is TGCAGCGTTGAGGACGGGAGTGGTTCCTACGAGCAGTACTTC. Amino acid sequence: CSVEDGSGSYEQYF.

The genes are TRBV6-6 and TRBJ2-1, with 10 bases matching TRBD2. The CDR3 consists of 15 residues. Germline V gives CDR1 MNHNY, CDR2 SVGAGI (reference sequence). V was clipped by 6 bases and J by 8 bases; unmatched bases: 10. The CDR3 DNA reads TGTGCCAGCAGACGTAGCGGGGGGAATCCCCATGAGCAGTTCTTC. It translates to CASRRSGGNPHEQFF.

The chain employs TRBV7-9 and TRBJ2-3; 11 nucleotides align to TRBD2. Trimming removed 7 bases from V and 4 bases from J; junction bases left unmatched: 4. Germline V gene lookup returns CDR1 SEHNR and CDR2 FQNEAQ (reference sequence). CDR3 length equals 14 residues. CDR3 nucleotide sequence: TGTGCCAGCACACTAGCGGGAGTGGCAGATACGCAGTATTTT. Amino acids: CASTLAGVADTQYF.

The chain has TRBV5-1 and TRBJ2-1; D is possibly TRBD1 (6 bases). The CDR3 runs to 13 residues. Germline CDR1 is SGHRS and CDR2 is YFSETQ. V was clipped by 5 bases and J by 3 bases, with 9 bases between them. CDR3 protein: CASRSDSYNEQFF. The CDR3, as DNA: TGCGCCAGCAGATCGGACAGCTACAATGAGCAGTTCTTC.

CDR3 amino acids: CASGQGQRGAHNEQFF. The CDR3 bases are TGTGCCAGTGGACAGGGGCAAAGGGGAGCCCACAATGAGCAGTTCTTC. The V gene is TRBV28, the J gene TRBJ2-1; 9 bases agree with TRBD1. The germline V gene encodes CDR1 MDHEN and CDR2 SYDVKM. Trimming at V came to 9 bases and at J to 5 bases, leaving 14 bases not matched to a gene. This CDR3 is 16 amino acids long.

The genes are TRBV7-2 and TRBJ1-2; no definite D call. The CDR3 is 14 amino acids. Looked up from germline, CDR1 is SGHTA and CDR2 is FQGNSA. V was shortened by 3 bases and J by 0 bases, with 8 bases between the two germline ends. The CDR3 DNA reads as TGTGCCAGCAGCTTTGGCCCAGCTAACTATGGCTACACCTTC. Its protein product is CASSFGPANYGYTF.

This sequence joins TRBV4-2 and TRBJ2-3; unclear D gene. The CDR3 runs 16 residues. Trimming shortened V by 6 bases and J by 0 bases, and 16 bases separated the two germline ends. In germline, CDR1 is LGHNA, CDR2 YNFKEQ. Written as DNA, the CDR3 is TGTGCCAGCAGGAGTCCCCCCCCAGGAAGCACAGATACGCAGTATTTT. Protein product: CASRSPPPGSTDTQYF.

The chain has TRBV4-1 and TRBJ2-1, with a possible D match to TRBD1 (6 bases). Trimming left V 4 bases short and J 4 bases short, with 14 bases between. The CDR3 is 15 residues long. The germline CDR1 and CDR2 sequences are MGHRA and YSYEKL. Written as DNA, the CDR3 is TGCGCCAGCAGCCGCCTACAGGGATTTTACAATGAGCAGTTCTTC. It codes for CASSRLQGFYNEQFF.

V is TRBV12-3 or TRBV12-4 and J is TRBJ1-5; TRBD1 matches 9 bases. V trimming: 6 bases; J trimming: 7 bases; junction bases outside the gene matches: 4. The CDR3 contains 13 residues. The CDR3 DNA reads TGTGCCAGCAGACAGGGGGCGAGACAGCCCCAGCATTTT. The encoded protein is CASRQGARQPQHF.

The chain is built from TRBV14 and TRBJ1-2; 11 positions match TRBD1. V was clipped by 8 bases and J by 4 bases; unmatched bases: 0. CDR3 length equals 12 residues. Looked up from germline, CDR1 is SGHDN and CDR2 is FVKESK. CDR3 sequence (DNA): TGTGCCAGCGGACAGGGGGCCTATGGCTACACCTTC. It codes for CASGQGAYGYTF. Together with reference TRBV14 and TRBJ1-2, the CDR3 gives the full variable domain: EAGVTQFPSHSVIEKGQTVTLRCDPISGHDNLYWYRRVMGKEIKFLLHFVKESKQDESGMPNNRFLAERTGGTYSTLKVQPAELEDSGVYFCASGQGAYGYTFGSGTRLTVV.

The chain combines TRBV19 with TRBJ2-2; 7 bases map to TRBD1. Losses at the gene ends were 3 bases for V and 0 bases for J; bases not matched to a gene: 7. Germline V CDR1 and CDR2: LNHDA, SQIVND (reference sequence). This CDR3 is built from 17 residues. The CDR3 reads CASSILRQGPNTGELFF. The CDR3 DNA reads TGTGCCAGTAGTATCCTGCGACAGGGACCGAACACCGGGGAGCTGTTTTTT.

The chain is built from TRBV7-2 and TRBJ2-3; 7 bases match TRBD2. Germline V CDR1 and CDR2: SGHTA, FQGNSA. The junction had 14 bases not matched to a gene; V was cut back by 5 bases and J by 3 bases. This CDR3 spans 17 amino acids. CDR3 residues: CASSRGAGDAYTDTQYF. CDR3 sequence (DNA): TGTGCCAGCAGCCGTGGGGCGGGGGATGCATATACAGATACGCAGTATTTT.

V and J are TRBV3-1 (or the pseudogene TRBV3-2) and TRBJ1-2; no clear D gene. CDR1 and CDR2 (germline): LGHDT, YNNKEL (reference sequence). The CDR3 runs 15 residues. The V end lost 1 base, the J end lost 4 bases, and 13 bases lay between the germline ends. As DNA, the CDR3 is TGTGCCAGCAGCCAAGGGGGAGATATTATCTATGGCTACACCTTC. It codes for CASSQGGDIIYGYTF.

This clone was recorded once. The chain links TRBV5-1 to TRBJ2-5; 8 positions agree with TRBD2. CDR3 length: 16 residues. The germline gives CDR1 SGHRS, CDR2 YFSETQ. J lost 2 bases, V lost 0 bases, and 6 bases had no gene match. CDR3 bases: TGCGCCAGCAGCTTGGGTTTAGCGGGGCTACAAGAGACCCAGTACTTC. It specifies CASSLGLAGLQETQYF.

This chain connects TRBV9 to TRBJ1-2, with 8 bases fitting TRBD1. Per the germline V gene, CDR1 is SGDLS and CDR2 is YYNGEE. V trimming: 4 bases; J trimming: 7 bases; junction bases outside the gene matches: 15. The CDR3 covers 16 residues. CDR3 region: CASSPQKDREQGGYTF. CDR3 coding DNA: TGTGCCAGCAGCCCCCAGAAGGACAGGGAACAAGGTGGCTACACCTTC.

The chain couples TRBV18 to TRBJ2-1, with D possibly TRBD2 on 6 matching bases. Germline values: CDR1 KGHSH, CDR2 LQKENI. The CDR3 sequence is 13 residues long. Trimming removed 3 bases from V and 7 bases from J, with 10 bases in between. The CDR3 loop reads CASSPGLLNEQFF. The CDR3 coding sequence is TGTGCCAGCTCACCGGGACTTCTTAATGAGCAGTTCTTC.

The rearrangement links TRBV7-2 to TRBJ2-7; 9 bases are shared with TRBD2. J gave up 5 bases and V 2 bases, and 7 bases lay outside the gene matches. CDR3 length: 15 residues. Germline-derived CDR1 and CDR2 are SGHTA and FQGNSA. The CDR3 here is CASSLSSGIWNEQYF. The CDR3 nucleotides are TGTGCCAGCAGCTTATCTAGCGGGATTTGGAACGAGCAGTACTTC. Using reference TRBV7-2 and TRBJ2-7 for the parts outside the CDR3, the full variable domain is GAGVSQSPSNKVTEKGKDVELRCDPISGHTALYWYRQSLGQGLEFLIYFQGNSAPDKSGLPSDRFSAERTGGSVSTLTIQRTQQEDSAVYLCASSLSSGIWNEQYFGPGTRLTVT.

V gene TRBV7-2 combines with J gene TRBJ1-6; 8 bases are shared with TRBD1. V lost 5 bases and J lost 6; bases outside the gene matches: 6. The CDR3 spans 15 residues. Germline V gene lookup returns CDR1 SGHTA and CDR2 FQGNSA. The CDR3 DNA sequence: TGTGCCAGCAGCCCAACAGGGGGAGGTAATTCACCCCTCCACTTT. It encodes CASSPTGGGNSPLHF.

This clone was seen many times. This chain connects TRBV2 to TRBJ2-2, with 8 bases aligning to TRBD2. Trimming took 8 bases from V and 7 from J; bases not matched to a gene: 9. The CDR3 sequence is 14 residues long. Germline V gene sequence: CDR1 SNHLY, CDR2 FYNNEI. As DNA, the CDR3 is TGTGCCAGCCGCCTCCAGCGGGAGAACGGGGAGCTGTTTTTT. Translated, it gives CASRLQRENGELFF.